The source of this TCR beta chain is a study of blood T cell repertoires in COVID-19. With 4 bases clipped from V and 6 bases from J, the junction kept 5 bases outside the gene matches. Germline values: CDR1 MNHEY, CDR2 SVGAGI. The CDR3 runs 14 residues. Some clones are missing from TCRdb's copy, which holds only in-frame ones; the method was immunoSEQ multiplex PCR. This table has roughly 40,000 clones, around 83% appearing once. The chain couples TRBV6-5 to TRBJ2-3, with TRBD2 matching over 9 bases. Specimen: peripheral blood. The clonotype was recovered from a man in his forties or fifties in a cohort sampled during active COVID-19. In DNA, the CDR3 is TGTGCCAGCAGTTGGTTAGCGGGAGTCGATACGCAGTATTTT. Amino acids: CASSWLAGVDTQYF.